These T cell receptor beta chains were read from a single sample in a study of CD8 T cells in ankylosing spondylitis. TCRdb redid the calling of the 5' RACE reads with MiXCR, one entry per CDR3 protein. The sample shows a few hundred thousand distinct CDR3 sequences, approximately 20% of them seen only once. The sample comprised blood, either unsorted or a sorted T cell fraction (not recorded which). The receptor set was obtained from a male donor with ankylosing spondylitis. Each CDR3 is given with its conserved first and last residue. Fields, in order: clone size, V gene, D gene, J gene, CDR3 protein, CDR3 DNA. The D gene is left open where the match is weak. The size field is filled for only some rows; it gives once, few, many or a size class.

abundance: -; v_gene: TRBV7-9; d_gene: TRBD1; j_gene: TRBJ1-4; CDR3aa: CASSSAGDSDPEKLFF; CDR3nt: TGTGCCAGCAGCTCTGCCGGGGACAGCGACCCTGAAAAACTGTTTTTT
abundance: -; v_gene: TRBV4-3; d_gene: TRBD2; j_gene: TRBJ2-3; CDR3aa: CASSQRGLAVDTQYF; CDR3nt: TGCGCCAGCAGCCAAAGGGGACTAGCGGTAGATACGCAGTATTTT
abundance: few; v_gene: TRBV4-1; d_gene: TRBD2; j_gene: TRBJ2-1; CDR3aa: CASSQVTLAGDAYNEQFF; CDR3nt: TGCGCCAGCAGCCAAGTAACACTAGCGGGAGACGCCTACAATGAGCAGTTCTTC
abundance: many; v_gene: TRBV12-3/TRBV12-4; d_gene: TRBD1; j_gene: TRBJ2-5; CDR3aa: CASSPGTGYQETQYF; CDR3nt: TGTGCCAGCAGTCCCGGGACAGGATACCAAGAGACCCAGTACTTC
abundance: few; v_gene: TRBV12-3/TRBV12-4; d_gene: -; j_gene: TRBJ2-5; CDR3aa: CASSETGTETQYF; CDR3nt: TGTGCCAGCAGCGAGACAGGTACAGAGACCCAGTACTTC
abundance: -; v_gene: TRBV7-9; d_gene: TRBD2; j_gene: TRBJ2-3; CDR3aa: CASSPGELAGFTDTQYF; CDR3nt: TGTGCCAGCAGCCCAGGGGAACTAGCGGGGTTCACAGATACGCAGTATTTT
abundance: -; v_gene: TRBV5-6; d_gene: TRBD2; j_gene: TRBJ2-3; CDR3aa: CASSSVAGGPDTQYF; CDR3nt: TGTGCCAGCAGTTCAGTAGCGGGGGGCCCAGATACGCAGTATTTT
abundance: many; v_gene: TRBV5-4; d_gene: -; j_gene: TRBJ2-2; CDR3aa: CASSLEGSIDGGELFF; CDR3nt: TGTGCCAGCAGCTTGGAGGGGAGCATAGACGGCGGGGAGCTGTTTTTT
abundance: -; v_gene: TRBV25-1; d_gene: -; j_gene: TRBJ1-1; CDR3aa: CASSEYGGEDTEAFF; CDR3nt: TGTGCCAGCAGTGAATACGGGGGCGAGGATACTGAAGCTTTCTTT
abundance: -; v_gene: TRBV6-1; d_gene: TRBD2; j_gene: TRBJ2-5; CDR3aa: CASSETPGEGRETQYF; CDR3nt: TGTGCCAGCAGTGAAACGCCGGGGGAGGGTCGGGAGACCCAGTACTTC
abundance: few; v_gene: TRBV2; d_gene: -; j_gene: TRBJ2-1; CDR3aa: CASSLGRFIDNEQFF; CDR3nt: TGTGCCAGCAGTTTAGGCCGATTTATTGACAATGAGCAGTTCTTC
abundance: -; v_gene: TRBV20-1; d_gene: TRBD2; j_gene: TRBJ2-5; CDR3aa: CSARDGGSQETQYF; CDR3nt: TGCAGTGCTAGAGATGGCGGGAGCCAAGAGACCCAGTACTTC
abundance: -; v_gene: TRBV7-9; d_gene: TRBD1; j_gene: TRBJ1-2; CDR3aa: CASSSPDRGLYGYTF; CDR3nt: TGTGCCAGCAGCTCACCCGACAGGGGGCTCTATGGCTACACCTTC
abundance: many; v_gene: TRBV12-3/TRBV12-4; d_gene: -; j_gene: TRBJ2-3; CDR3aa: CASSLGVSSTDTQYF; CDR3nt: TGTGCCAGCAGTTTGGGGGTTTCTAGCACAGATACGCAGTATTTT
abundance: few; v_gene: TRBV7-9; d_gene: -; j_gene: TRBJ2-1; CDR3aa: CASISSESFNEQFF; CDR3nt: TGTGCCAGCATATCCAGTGAGTCGTTCAATGAGCAGTTCTTC
abundance: -; v_gene: TRBV5-1; d_gene: TRBD1; j_gene: TRBJ1-1; CDR3aa: CASSWRQGANTEAFF; CDR3nt: TGCGCCAGCAGCTGGAGACAGGGGGCGAACACTGAAGCTTTCTTT